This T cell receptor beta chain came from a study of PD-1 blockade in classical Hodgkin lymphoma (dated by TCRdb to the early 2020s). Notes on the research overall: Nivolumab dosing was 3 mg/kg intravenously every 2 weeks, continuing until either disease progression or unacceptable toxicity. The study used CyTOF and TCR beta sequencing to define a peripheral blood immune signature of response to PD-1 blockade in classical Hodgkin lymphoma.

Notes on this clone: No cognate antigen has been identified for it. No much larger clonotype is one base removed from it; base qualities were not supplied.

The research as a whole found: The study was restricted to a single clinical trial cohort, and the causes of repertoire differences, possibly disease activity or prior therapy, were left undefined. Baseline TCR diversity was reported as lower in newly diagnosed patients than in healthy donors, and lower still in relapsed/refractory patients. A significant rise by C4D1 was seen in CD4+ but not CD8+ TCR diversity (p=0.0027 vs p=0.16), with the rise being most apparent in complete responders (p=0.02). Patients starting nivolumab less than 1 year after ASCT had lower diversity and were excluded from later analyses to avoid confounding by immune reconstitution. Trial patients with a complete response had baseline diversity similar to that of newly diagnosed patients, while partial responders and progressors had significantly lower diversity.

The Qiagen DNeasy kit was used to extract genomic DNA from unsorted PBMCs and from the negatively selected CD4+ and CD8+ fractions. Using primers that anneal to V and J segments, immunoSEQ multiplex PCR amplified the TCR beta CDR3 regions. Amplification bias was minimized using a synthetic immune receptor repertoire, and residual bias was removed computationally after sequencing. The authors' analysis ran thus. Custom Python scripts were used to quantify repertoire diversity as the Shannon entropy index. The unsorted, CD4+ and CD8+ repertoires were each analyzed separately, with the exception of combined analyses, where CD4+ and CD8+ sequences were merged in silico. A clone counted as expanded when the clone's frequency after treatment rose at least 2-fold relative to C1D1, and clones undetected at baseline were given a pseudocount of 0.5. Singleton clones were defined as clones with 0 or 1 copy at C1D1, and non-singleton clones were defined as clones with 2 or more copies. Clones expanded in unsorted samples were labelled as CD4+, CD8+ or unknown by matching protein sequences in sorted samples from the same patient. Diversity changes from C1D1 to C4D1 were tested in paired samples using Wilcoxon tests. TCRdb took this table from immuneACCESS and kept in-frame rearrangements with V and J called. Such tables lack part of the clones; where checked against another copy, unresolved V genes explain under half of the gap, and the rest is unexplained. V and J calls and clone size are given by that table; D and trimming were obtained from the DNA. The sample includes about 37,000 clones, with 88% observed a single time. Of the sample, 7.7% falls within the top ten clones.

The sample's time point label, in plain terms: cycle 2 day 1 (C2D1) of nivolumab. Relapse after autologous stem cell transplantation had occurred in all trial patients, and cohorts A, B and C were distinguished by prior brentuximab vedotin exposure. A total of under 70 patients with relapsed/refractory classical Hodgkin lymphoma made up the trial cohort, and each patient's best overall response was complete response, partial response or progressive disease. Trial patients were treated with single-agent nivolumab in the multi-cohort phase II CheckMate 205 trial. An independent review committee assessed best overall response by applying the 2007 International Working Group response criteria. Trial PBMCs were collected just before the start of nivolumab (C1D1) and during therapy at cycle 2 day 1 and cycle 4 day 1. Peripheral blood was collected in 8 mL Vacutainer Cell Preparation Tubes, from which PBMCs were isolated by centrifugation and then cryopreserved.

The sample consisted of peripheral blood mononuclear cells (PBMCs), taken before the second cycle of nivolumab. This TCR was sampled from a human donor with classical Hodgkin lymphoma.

The nucleotide sequence reads TGCGCCAGCAGCCCCTGGGATGACTACGAGCAGTACTTC. This translates into CASSPWDDYEQYF. The chain joins TRBV4-1 to TRBJ2-7, with no reliable assignment of the D segment. Trimming costs V 4 bases and J 3 bases, and their ends lie 10 bases apart. Including the terminal cysteine and phenylalanine, the CDR3 comprises 13 residues. The only DNA kept is the CDR3, 39 bases in frame from the first base. CDR1 and CDR2 are drawn from the germline V gene: MGHRA, YSYEKL.